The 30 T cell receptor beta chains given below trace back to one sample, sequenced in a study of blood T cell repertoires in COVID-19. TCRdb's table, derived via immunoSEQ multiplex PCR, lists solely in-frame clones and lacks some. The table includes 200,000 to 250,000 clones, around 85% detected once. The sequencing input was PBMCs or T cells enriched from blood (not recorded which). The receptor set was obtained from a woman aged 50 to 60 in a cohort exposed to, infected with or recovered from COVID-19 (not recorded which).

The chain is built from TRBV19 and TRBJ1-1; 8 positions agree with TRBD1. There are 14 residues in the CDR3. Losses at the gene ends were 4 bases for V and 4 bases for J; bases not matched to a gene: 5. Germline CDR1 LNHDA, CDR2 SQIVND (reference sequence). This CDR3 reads CASSTRQGTTEAFF. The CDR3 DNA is TGTGCCAGTAGTACCAGACAGGGGACCACTGAAGCTTTCTTT.

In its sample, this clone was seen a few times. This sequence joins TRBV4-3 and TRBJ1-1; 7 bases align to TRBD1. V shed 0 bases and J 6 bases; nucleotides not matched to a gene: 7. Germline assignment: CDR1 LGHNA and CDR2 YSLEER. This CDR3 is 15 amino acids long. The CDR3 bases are TGCGCCAGCAGCCAAGAAACAGGGGCCTATTCTGAAGCTTTCTTT. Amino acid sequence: CASSQETGAYSEAFF.

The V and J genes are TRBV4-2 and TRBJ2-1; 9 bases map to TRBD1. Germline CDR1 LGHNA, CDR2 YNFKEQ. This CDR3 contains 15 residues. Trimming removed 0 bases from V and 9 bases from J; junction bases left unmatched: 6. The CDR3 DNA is TGTGCCAGCAGCCAAGAGACAGGGGGAATCGGTGAGCAGTTCTTC. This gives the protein CASSQETGGIGEQFF.

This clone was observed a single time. The CDR3 sequence is CASSELRGPSTDTQYF. The CDR3 region has the DNA TGTGCCAGCAGTGAGCTCAGGGGGCCTAGCACAGATACGCAGTATTTT. This chain uses TRBV25-1 with TRBJ2-3; 8 bases line up with TRBD1. The germline V gene has CDR1 MGHDK and CDR2 SYGVNS. CDR3 size: 16 residues. V shed 3 bases, J shed 0 bases, and the junction held 5 bases outside the gene matches.

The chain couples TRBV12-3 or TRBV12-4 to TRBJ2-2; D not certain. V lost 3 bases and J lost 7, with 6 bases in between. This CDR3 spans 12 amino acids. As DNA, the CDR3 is TGTGCCAGCAGTTTTTCCGGCGGGGAGCTGTTTTTT. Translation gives CASSFSGGELFF.

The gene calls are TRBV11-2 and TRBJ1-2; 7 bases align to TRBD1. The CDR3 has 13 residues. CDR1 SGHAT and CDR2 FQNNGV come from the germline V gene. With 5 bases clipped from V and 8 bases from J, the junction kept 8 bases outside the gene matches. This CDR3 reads CASSTNTGVGYTF. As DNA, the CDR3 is TGTGCCAGCAGCACAAATACAGGGGTCGGCTACACCTTC.

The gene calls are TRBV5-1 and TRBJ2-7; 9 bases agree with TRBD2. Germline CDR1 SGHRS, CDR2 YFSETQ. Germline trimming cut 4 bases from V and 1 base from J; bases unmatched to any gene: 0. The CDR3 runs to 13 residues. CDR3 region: CASSLAGSYEQYF. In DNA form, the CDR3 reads TGCGCCAGCAGCCTAGCGGGGTCCTACGAGCAGTACTTC.

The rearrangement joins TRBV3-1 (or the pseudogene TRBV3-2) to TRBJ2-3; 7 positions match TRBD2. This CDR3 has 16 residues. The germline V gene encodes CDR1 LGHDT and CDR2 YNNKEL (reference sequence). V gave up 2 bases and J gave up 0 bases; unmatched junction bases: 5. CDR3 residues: CASSQTGLTSTDTQYF. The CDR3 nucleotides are TGTGCCAGCAGCCAAACGGGACTAACTAGCACAGATACGCAGTATTTT.

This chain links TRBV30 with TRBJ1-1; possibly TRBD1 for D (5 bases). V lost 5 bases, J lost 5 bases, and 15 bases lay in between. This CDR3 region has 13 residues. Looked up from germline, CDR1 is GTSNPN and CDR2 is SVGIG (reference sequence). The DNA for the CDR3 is TGTGCCTGGGGCGGGCAGGGTAGAACTGAAGCTTTCTTT. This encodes CAWGGQGRTEAFF.

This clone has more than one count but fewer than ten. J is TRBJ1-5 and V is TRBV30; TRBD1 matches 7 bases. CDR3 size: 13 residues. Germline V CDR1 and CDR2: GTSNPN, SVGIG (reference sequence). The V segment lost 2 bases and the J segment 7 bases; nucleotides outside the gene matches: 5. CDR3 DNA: TGTGCCTGGAGTCACAGGGGCGGACAGCCCCAGCATTTT. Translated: CAWSHRGGQPQHF.

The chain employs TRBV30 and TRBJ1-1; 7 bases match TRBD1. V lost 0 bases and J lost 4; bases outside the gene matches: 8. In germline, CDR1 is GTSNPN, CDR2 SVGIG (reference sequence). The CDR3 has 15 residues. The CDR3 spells CAWSVRGRVFTEAFF. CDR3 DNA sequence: TGTGCCTGGAGTGTAAGGGGGCGAGTGTTCACTGAAGCTTTCTTT.

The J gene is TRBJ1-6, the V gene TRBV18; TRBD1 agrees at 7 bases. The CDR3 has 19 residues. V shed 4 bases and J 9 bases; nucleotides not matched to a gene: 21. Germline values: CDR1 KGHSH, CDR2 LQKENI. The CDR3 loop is CASSLDQHKTGSLSSPLHF. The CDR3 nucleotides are TGTGCCAGCTCACTCGACCAACATAAGACAGGGTCCCTTAGTTCACCCCTCCACTTT. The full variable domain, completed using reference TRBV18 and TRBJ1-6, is NAGVMQNPRHLVRRRGQEARLRCSPMKGHSHVYWYRQLPEEGLKFMVYLQKENIIDESGMPKERFSAEFPKEGPSILRIQQVVRGDSAAYFCASSLDQHKTGSLSSPLHFGNGTRLTVT.

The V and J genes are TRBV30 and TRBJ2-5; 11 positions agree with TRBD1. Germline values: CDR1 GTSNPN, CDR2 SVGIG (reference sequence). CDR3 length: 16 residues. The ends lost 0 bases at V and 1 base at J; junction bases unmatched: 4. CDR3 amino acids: CAWSVRTGGSQETQYF. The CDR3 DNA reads TGTGCCTGGAGTGTACGGACAGGGGGCTCCCAAGAGACCCAGTACTTC. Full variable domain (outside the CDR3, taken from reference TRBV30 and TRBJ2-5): SQTIHQWPATLVQPVGSPLSLECTVEGTSNPNLYWYRQAAGRGLQLLFYSVGIGQISSEVPQNLSASRPQDRQFILSSKKLLLSDSGFYLCAWSVRTGGSQETQYFGPGTRLLVL.

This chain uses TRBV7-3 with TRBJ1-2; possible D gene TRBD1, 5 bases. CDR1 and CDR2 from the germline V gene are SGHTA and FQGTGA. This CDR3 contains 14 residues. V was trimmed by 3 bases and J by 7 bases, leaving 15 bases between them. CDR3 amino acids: CASSLTSGGGGYTF. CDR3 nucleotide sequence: TGTGCCAGCAGCTTGACGTCGGGGGGGGGTGGCTACACCTTC. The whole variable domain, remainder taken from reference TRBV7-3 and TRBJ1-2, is GAGVSQTPSNKVTEKGKYVELRCDPISGHTALYWYRQSLGQGPEFLIYFQGTGAADDSGLPNDRFFAVRPEGSVSTLKIQRTERGDSAVYLCASSLTSGGGGYTFGSGTRLTVV.

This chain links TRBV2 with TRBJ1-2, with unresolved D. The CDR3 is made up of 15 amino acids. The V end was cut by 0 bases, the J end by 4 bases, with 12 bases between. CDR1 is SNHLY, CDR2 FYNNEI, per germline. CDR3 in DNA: TGTGCCAGCAGTGAAGCGCTTCGGGGTTCCTATGGCTACACCTTC. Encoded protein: CASSEALRGSYGYTF.

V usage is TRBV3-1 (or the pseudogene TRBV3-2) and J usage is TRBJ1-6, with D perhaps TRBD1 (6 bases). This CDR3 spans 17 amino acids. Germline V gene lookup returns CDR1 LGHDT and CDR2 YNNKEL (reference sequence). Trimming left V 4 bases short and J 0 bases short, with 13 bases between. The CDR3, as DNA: TGTGCCAGCAGCCCCGCCGGGGGGCTCTCCTATAATTCACCCCTCCACTTT. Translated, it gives CASSPAGGLSYNSPLHF.

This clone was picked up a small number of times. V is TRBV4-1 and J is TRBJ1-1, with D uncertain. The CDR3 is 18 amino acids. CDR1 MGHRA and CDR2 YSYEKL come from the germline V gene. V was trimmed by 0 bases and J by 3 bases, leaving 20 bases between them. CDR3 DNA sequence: TGCGCCAGCAGCCAAGATGGCAGTTTCAGGATCGGGGACACTGAAGCTTTCTTT. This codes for CASSQDGSFRIGDTEAFF.

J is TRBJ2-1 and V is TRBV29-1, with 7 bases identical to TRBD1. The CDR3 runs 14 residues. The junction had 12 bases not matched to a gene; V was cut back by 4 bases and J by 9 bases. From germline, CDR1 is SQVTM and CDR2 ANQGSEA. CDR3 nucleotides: TGCAGCGTTGTTAACAGGGGCCGAGCTGCTGAGCAGTTCTTC. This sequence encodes CSVVNRGRAAEQFF.

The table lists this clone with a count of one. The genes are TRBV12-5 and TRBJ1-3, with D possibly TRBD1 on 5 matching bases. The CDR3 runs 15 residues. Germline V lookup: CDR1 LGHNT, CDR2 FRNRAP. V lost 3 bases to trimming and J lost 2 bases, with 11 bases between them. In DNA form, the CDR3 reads TGTGCTAGTGGTTTCGGAGGGGAAGCTGGAAACACCATATATTTT. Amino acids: CASGFGGEAGNTIYF. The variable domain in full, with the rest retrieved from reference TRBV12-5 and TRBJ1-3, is DARVTQTPRHKVTEMGQEVTMRCQPILGHNTVFWYRQTMMQGLELLAYFRNRAPLDDSGMPKDRFSAEMPDATLATLKIQPSEPRDSAVYFCASGFGGEAGNTIYFGEGSWLTVV.

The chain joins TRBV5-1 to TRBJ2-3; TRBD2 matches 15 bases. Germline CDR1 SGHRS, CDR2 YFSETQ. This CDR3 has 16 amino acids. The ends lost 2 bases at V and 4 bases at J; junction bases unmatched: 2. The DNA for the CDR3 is TGCGCCAGCAGCTTCGGACTAGCGGGGGGGTCAGATACGCAGTATTTT. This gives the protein CASSFGLAGGSDTQYF.

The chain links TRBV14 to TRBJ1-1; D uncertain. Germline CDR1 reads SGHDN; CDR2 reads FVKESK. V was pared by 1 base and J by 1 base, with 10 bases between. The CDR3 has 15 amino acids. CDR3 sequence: CASSQVPARNTEAFF. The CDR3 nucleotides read TGTGCCAGCAGCCAAGTTCCAGCTAGGAACACTGAAGCTTTCTTT.

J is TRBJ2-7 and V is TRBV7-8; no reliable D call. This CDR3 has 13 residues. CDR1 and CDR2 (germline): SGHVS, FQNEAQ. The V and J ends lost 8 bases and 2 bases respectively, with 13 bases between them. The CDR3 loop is CASSPQFTYEQYF. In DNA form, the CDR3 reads TGTGCCAGCTCCCCCCAGTTTACCTACGAGCAGTACTTC.

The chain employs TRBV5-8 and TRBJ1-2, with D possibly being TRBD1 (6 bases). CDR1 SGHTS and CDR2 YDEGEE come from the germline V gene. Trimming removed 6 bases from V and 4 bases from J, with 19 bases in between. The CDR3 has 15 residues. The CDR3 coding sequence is TGTGCCAGCACCAGGGGACGGATTACCTCCTATGGCTACACCTTC. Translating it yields CASTRGRITSYGYTF.

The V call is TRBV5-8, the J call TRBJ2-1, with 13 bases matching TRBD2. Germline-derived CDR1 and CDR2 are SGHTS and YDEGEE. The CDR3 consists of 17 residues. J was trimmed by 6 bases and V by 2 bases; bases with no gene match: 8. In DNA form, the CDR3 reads TGTGCCAGCAGCTTTACTAGCGGGGGGGCCCTTATCAATGAGCAGTTCTTC. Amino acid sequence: CASSFTSGGALINEQFF. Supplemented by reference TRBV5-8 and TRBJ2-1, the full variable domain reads EAGVTQSPTHLIKTRGQQATLRCSPISGHTSVYWYQQALGLGLQFLLWYDEGEERNRGNFPPRFSGRQFPNYSSELNVNALELEDSALYLCASSFTSGGALINEQFFGPGTRLTVL.

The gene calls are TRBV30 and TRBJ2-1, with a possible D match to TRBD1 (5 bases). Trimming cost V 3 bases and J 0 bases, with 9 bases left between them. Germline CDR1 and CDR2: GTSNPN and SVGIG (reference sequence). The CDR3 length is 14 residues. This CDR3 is CAWRSGASYNEQFF. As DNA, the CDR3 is TGTGCCTGGAGAAGTGGGGCCTCCTACAATGAGCAGTTCTTC.

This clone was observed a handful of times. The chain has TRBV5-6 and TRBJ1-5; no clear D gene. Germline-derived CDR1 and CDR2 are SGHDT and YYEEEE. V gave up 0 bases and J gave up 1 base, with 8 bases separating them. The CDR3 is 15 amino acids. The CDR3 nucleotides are TGTGCCAGCAGCTTGGGCCAGTTGAGCAATCAGCCCCAGCATTTT. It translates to CASSLGQLSNQPQHF.

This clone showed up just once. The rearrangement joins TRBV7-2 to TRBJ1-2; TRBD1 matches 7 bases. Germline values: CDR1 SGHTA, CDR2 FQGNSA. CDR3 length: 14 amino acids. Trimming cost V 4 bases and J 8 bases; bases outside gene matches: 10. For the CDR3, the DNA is TGTGCCAGCAGCTCCCATACAGGGGTGGAAGGCTACACCTTC. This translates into CASSSHTGVEGYTF.

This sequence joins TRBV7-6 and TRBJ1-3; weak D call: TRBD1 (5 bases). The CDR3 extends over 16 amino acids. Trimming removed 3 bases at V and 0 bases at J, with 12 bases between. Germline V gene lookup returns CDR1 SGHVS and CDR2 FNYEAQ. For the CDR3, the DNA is TGTGCCAGCAGCTTTGGGGGGGGGAACTCTGGAAACACCATATATTTT. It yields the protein CASSFGGGNSGNTIYF.

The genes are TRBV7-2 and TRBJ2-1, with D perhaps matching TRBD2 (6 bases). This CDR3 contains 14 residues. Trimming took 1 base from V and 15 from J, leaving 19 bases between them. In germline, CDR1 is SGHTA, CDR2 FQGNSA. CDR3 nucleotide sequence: TGTGCCAGCAGCTTAGGGGGCGGGGCGGCCGGGGCGTTCTTC. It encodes CASSLGGGAAGAFF.

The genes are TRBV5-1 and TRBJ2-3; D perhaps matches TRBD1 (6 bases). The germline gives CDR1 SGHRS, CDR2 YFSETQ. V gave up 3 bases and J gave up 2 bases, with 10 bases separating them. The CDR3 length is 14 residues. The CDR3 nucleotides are TGCGCCAGCAGCTCAGGGGCTTACACAGATACGCAGTATTTT. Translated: CASSSGAYTDTQYF.